This section outlines one T cell receptor beta chain sequence together with its context. This record comes from a study of T-cell reconstitution after alpha-beta-depleted transplantation in children. The CDR3 runs to 14 residues. The germline V gene encodes CDR1 DFQATT and CDR2 SNEGSKA (reference sequence). The V and J ends lost 3 bases and 3 bases, in that order; junction bases with no gene match: 6. The authors prepared the TCRbeta library with unique molecular identifiers. TCRdb independently ran MiXCR on the PCR reads; one entry per CDR3 protein. The sample includes 500,000 to 750,000 distinct CDR3 sequences, approximately 12% of them seen just once.

This specimen was PBMCs, mostly from graft donor cells, taken 360 days after TCRalphabeta/CD19-depleted stem cell transplant. This receptor was identified in a male patient between 5 and 17 years old who had a stem cell transplant for acute myeloid leukemia, so the T cells may come from the graft donor. The chain combines TRBV20-1 with TRBJ2-7; TRBD2 matches 9 bases. The CDR3 DNA is TGCAGTGCTAGTCCCACTAGCGGGCTCTACGAGCAGTACTTC. Its translation is CSASPTSGLYEQYF.